These 22 T cell receptor beta chains came from one sample sequenced in a study of T cells after somatic rescue of genetic block. This table comes from immunoSEQ multiplex PCR, and its TCRdb copy is limited to in-frame clones, with some not included. The sample carries about 63,000 clones, about 90% recorded once. Sequenced: peripheral blood mononuclear cells (PBMCs). The receptor source for this set is a man in his forties.

This chain joins TRBV9 and TRBJ2-7; 10 bases fit TRBD1. The CDR3 is 15 residues long. Germline V gives CDR1 SGDLS, CDR2 YYNGEE. The V segment lost 4 bases and the J segment 6 bases; nucleotides outside the gene matches: 10. The CDR3 here is CASSMRTGGESEQYF. The CDR3 DNA reads as TGTGCCAGCAGCATGAGGACAGGGGGGGAAAGCGAGCAGTACTTC.

The V and J genes are TRBV6-6 and TRBJ1-2; D gene ambiguous. Deletions cut 0 bases from V and 1 base from J, with 6 bases between. The germline V gene encodes CDR1 MNHNY and CDR2 SVGAGI (reference sequence). CDR3 length: 14 residues. CDR3 DNA: TGTGCCAGCAGTTACTCGCGGGGTAACTATGGCTACACCTTC. This encodes CASSYSRGNYGYTF.

The chain has TRBV5-1 and TRBJ1-1; 7 nucleotides match TRBD1. With V trimmed by 6 bases and J by 2 bases, 7 bases remained unmatched. This CDR3 has 14 amino acids. Germline V gene sequence: CDR1 SGHRS, CDR2 YFSETQ. The CDR3 reads CASKEGQSNTEAFF. The CDR3 DNA reads as TGCGCCAGCAAAGAGGGACAGAGTAACACTGAAGCTTTCTTT.

CDR3 region: CATREGLEFEQYF. CDR3 bases: TGTGCCACACGAGAGGGACTAGAGTTTGAGCAGTACTTC. The chain joins TRBV7-8 to TRBJ2-7; 8 bases agree with TRBD2. Germline lookup yields CDR1 SGHVS and CDR2 FQNEAQ. Trimming took 10 bases from V and 7 from J; bases not matched to a gene: 12. The CDR3 is made up of 13 amino acids.

The chain links TRBV10-3 to TRBJ1-2, with TRBD1 as a possible D gene (6 bases). The CDR3 runs to 16 residues. Germline V gene lookup returns CDR1 ENHRY and CDR2 SYGVKD. The V end was cut by 4 bases, the J end by 0 bases, with 15 bases between. As DNA, the CDR3 is TGTGCCATCAGTGCCAATGGGGGGCACTCTAACTATGGCTACACCTTC. This translates into CAISANGGHSNYGYTF.

The chain employs TRBV12-5 and TRBJ2-2; the D gene could be TRBD1 or TRBD2 (5 bases each). The ends were cut back, 0 bases at V and 4 bases at J, with 15 bases in the middle. The germline gives CDR1 LGHNT, CDR2 FRNRAP. The CDR3 runs to 17 residues. CDR3 coding DNA: TGTGCTAGTGGTTTGGTCGCCGGGACGGAGAGCACCGGGGAGCTGTTTTTT. Translating it yields CASGLVAGTESTGELFF.

There are a few counts of this clone. V gene TRBV6-1 combines with J gene TRBJ2-5, with TRBD2 identical over 9 bases. Looked up from germline, CDR1 is MNHNS and CDR2 is SASEGT. CDR3 length equals 15 residues. V trimming: 2 bases; J trimming: 5 bases; junction bases outside the gene matches: 6. CDR3 coding DNA: TGTGCCAGCAGTGAATGGCGGGGGGGAGGTGAGACCCAGTACTTC. It codes for CASSEWRGGGETQYF.

The V and J genes are TRBV5-5 and TRBJ2-3; D is unclear. Germline loops: CDR1 SGHKS, CDR2 YYEKEE (reference sequence). The CDR3 has 15 amino acids. With 0 bases removed from V and 0 bases from J, the gap between germline ends came to 8 bases. The CDR3 region is CASSLGGPSTDTQYF. The CDR3 nucleotides read TGTGCCAGCAGCTTGGGCGGACCTAGCACAGATACGCAGTATTTT.

This chain links TRBV11-3 with TRBJ2-3, with 13 bases lining up with TRBD2. The CDR3 consists of 16 residues. Germline V gene sequence: CDR1 SGHNT, CDR2 YENEEA. The junction had 2 bases not matched to a gene; V was cut back by 5 bases and J by 0 bases. This chain's CDR3 is CASSAGLAGSTDTQYF. Written as DNA, the CDR3 is TGTGCCAGCAGCGCGGGACTAGCGGGGAGCACAGATACGCAGTATTTT. The whole variable domain, remainder taken from reference TRBV11-3 and TRBJ2-3, is EAGVVQSPRYKIIEKKQPVAFWCNPISGHNTLYWYLQNLGQGPELLIRYENEEAVDDSQLPKDRFSAERLKGVDSTLKIQPAELGDSAVYLCASSAGLAGSTDTQYFGPGTRLTVL.

The genes are TRBV4-1 and TRBJ2-5; weak D call: TRBD2 (6 bases). Trimming took off 3 bases at V and 2 bases at J, with 13 bases between the two ends. CDR3 length equals 15 residues. The germline V gene has CDR1 MGHRA and CDR2 YSYEKL. CDR3 loop: CASSQLGGLQETQYF. In nucleotides, the CDR3 is TGCGCCAGCAGCCAGCTCGGAGGGCTGCAAGAGACCCAGTACTTC.

The chain joins TRBV6-1 to TRBJ2-5; 7 nucleotides align to TRBD1. The tail of the sequence fits TRBJ2-7 better, so the J call may be wrong. The length of the CDR3 is 17 residues. Per the germline V gene, CDR1 is MNHNS and CDR2 is SASEGT. The CDR3 reads CASSGVRGWTGSYEQYF. CDR3 coding DNA: TGTGCCAGCAGTGGAGTAAGGGGCTGGACAGGATCCTACGAGCAGTACTTC.

The chain has TRBV7-6 and TRBJ2-3; 8 bases line up with TRBD1. The CDR3 totals 15 residues. From germline, CDR1 is SGHVS and CDR2 FNYEAQ. The V segment lost 5 bases and the J segment 2 bases; nucleotides outside the gene matches: 6. In nucleotides, the CDR3 is TGTGCCAGCAGCCAGAGGACAGGGATCACAGATACGCAGTATTTT. Amino acids: CASSQRTGITDTQYF.

There are a few counts of this clone. The chain recombines TRBV4-1 with TRBJ1-2; D remains ambiguous. V lost 0 bases to trimming and J lost 0 bases, with 11 bases between them. Germline lookup yields CDR1 MGHRA and CDR2 YSYEKL. The CDR3 spans 16 residues. In nucleotides, the CDR3 is TGCGCCAGCAGCCAAGATAGGGCACCTACTAACTATGGCTACACCTTC. This encodes CASSQDRAPTNYGYTF.

V and J are TRBV18 and TRBJ2-1, with D possibly being TRBD1 (5 bases). The germline V gene encodes CDR1 KGHSH and CDR2 LQKENI. The length of the CDR3 is 16 residues. Trimming cost V 6 bases and J 5 bases, with 20 bases left between them. This CDR3 is CASSQQVAATDNEQFF. In DNA form, the CDR3 reads TGTGCCAGCTCTCAACAGGTGGCAGCAACGGACAATGAGCAGTTCTTC.

The chain couples TRBV19 to TRBJ2-3, with 9 nucleotides matching TRBD2. The CDR3 is made up of 16 amino acids. The ends lost 7 bases at V and 6 bases at J; junction bases unmatched: 14. Germline lookup yields CDR1 LNHDA and CDR2 SQIVND (reference sequence). CDR3 sequence reads: CASTNMAGTSRDTQYF. CDR3 nucleotide sequence: TGTGCCAGTACCAACATGGCCGGGACTAGCAGGGATACGCAGTATTTT.

This chain uses TRBV28 with TRBJ1-2; D gene uncertain. V lost 6 bases and J lost 4, with 12 bases in between. The CDR3 totals 13 residues. Looked up from germline, CDR1 is MDHEN and CDR2 is SYDVKM. DNA of the CDR3: TGTGCCAGCAGCACCCCGTTGAGCTATGGCTACACCTTC. Its protein product is CASSTPLSYGYTF.

CDR3: CASTSGTERAEAFF. DNA of the CDR3: TGTGCCAGCACGTCCGGGACGGAAAGAGCTGAAGCTTTCTTT. V is TRBV6-1 and J is TRBJ1-1; D is perhaps TRBD1 (5 bases). Germline assignment: CDR1 MNHNS and CDR2 SASEGT. The CDR3 is made up of 14 amino acids. V was shortened by 7 bases and J by 6 bases, with 18 bases between the two germline ends.

This rearrangement joins TRBV30 to TRBJ2-2, with a possible D match to TRBD2 (5 bases). The CDR3 spans 12 residues. Germline assignment: CDR1 GTSNPN and CDR2 SVGIG (reference sequence). V was trimmed by 2 bases and J by 6 bases, leaving 7 bases between them. The CDR3 nucleotides are TGTGCCTGGAGTTCGGGGTCCGGGGAGCTGTTTTTT. Its protein is CAWSSGSGELFF. Using reference TRBV30 and TRBJ2-2 for the parts outside the CDR3, the full variable domain is SQTIHQWPATLVQPVGSPLSLECTVEGTSNPNLYWYRQAAGRGLQLLFYSVGIGQISSEVPQNLSASRPQDRQFILSSKKLLLSDSGFYLCAWSSGSGELFFGEGSRLTVL.

The rearrangement uses TRBV21-1 and TRBJ2-2; TRBD2 was called by the table and not checked on the DNA. TRBV21-1 is deemed a pseudogene. The CDR3 is made up of 12 amino acids. The CDR3 sequence: CASSSPRGELFF. The CDR3 DNA sequence: TGTGCCAGCAGCAGTCCCCGTGGGGAGCTGTTTTTT.

The chain joins TRBV6-5 to TRBJ1-5; D is perhaps TRBD1 (5 bases). The CDR3 is made up of 16 amino acids. Between the trimmed V and J ends, which lost 2 bases and 3 bases, there was a span of 14 bases. Looked up from germline, CDR1 is MNHEY and CDR2 is SVGAGI. Here the CDR3 reads CASSYRGPPYNQPQHF. The CDR3 coding sequence is TGTGCCAGCAGTTACAGGGGACCCCCCTACAATCAGCCCCAGCATTTT.

The rearrangement joins TRBV7-9 to TRBJ2-7; 12 bases are a match to TRBD2. Germline V gives CDR1 SEHNR, CDR2 FQNEAQ (reference sequence). Trimming removed 7 bases from V and 0 bases from J; junction bases left unmatched: 7. The CDR3 is made up of 16 amino acids. The CDR3 DNA follows: TGTGCCAGCACCCGCTGGACTAGCGGGATCTCCTACGAGCAGTACTTC. Its translation: CASTRWTSGISYEQYF.

The chain is built from TRBV30 and TRBJ1-1; 7 bases match TRBD1. The CDR3 totals 16 residues. J gave up 1 base and V 4 bases, and 12 bases lay outside the gene matches. CDR1 is GTSNPN and CDR2 is SVGIG in the germline V gene (reference sequence). CDR3 DNA sequence: TGTGCCTGGACCATCAAGACAGGGAGGGCGAACACTGAAGCTTTCTTT. Translated: CAWTIKTGRANTEAFF.